Listed here are 27 T cell receptor beta chains from one sample, sequenced in a study of cytotoxic CD8 clonotypes in ibrutinib-treated CLL. TCRdb's copy holds only in-frame clones and misses some; the assay was immunoSEQ multiplex PCR. The data contain approximately 29,000 clones, roughly 57% of them seen just once; the ten biggest clones take up about 15%. Sequencing used PBMCs, obtained before ibrutinib treatment. These receptors were obtained from a human donor with chronic lymphocytic leukemia.

The chain uses TRBV6-5 and TRBJ2-5; no reliable D call. The germline V and J ends were trimmed by 6 bases and 5 bases, with 10 bases remaining between them. The germline gives CDR1 MNHEY, CDR2 SVGAGI. This CDR3 has 12 amino acids. CDR3 nucleotides: TGTGCCAGCAGCTACAGCCCTGAGACCCAGTACTTC. It specifies CASSYSPETQYF.

This clone was detected a few times. V usage is TRBV30 and J usage is TRBJ2-7; D remains unclear. Trimming cost V 0 bases and J 3 bases, with 9 bases left between them. Germline CDR1 and CDR2: GTSNPN and SVGIG (reference sequence). There are 13 residues in the CDR3. CDR3 in DNA: TGTGCCTGGAGTGTGTCGCCCCTCTACGAGCAGTACTTC. This encodes CAWSVSPLYEQYF.

The chain recombines TRBV2 with TRBJ2-1, with D unclear. The CDR3 is 12 residues long. Germline-derived CDR1 and CDR2 are SNHLY and FYNNEI. V dropped 4 bases and J dropped 6 bases, with 7 bases sitting between them. CDR3 in amino acids: CASSASLNEQFF. The DNA of the CDR3 is TGTGCCAGCAGTGCTAGTCTCAATGAGCAGTTCTTC.

The gene calls are TRBV18 and TRBJ2-7; D possibly matches TRBD1 or TRBD2 (6 bases each). Trimming cost V 0 bases and J 6 bases, with 15 bases left between them. This CDR3 has 15 residues. The germline V gene has CDR1 KGHSH and CDR2 LQKENI. The CDR3 here is CASSPPEGGYGEQYF. The CDR3 DNA follows: TGTGCCAGCTCACCACCTGAGGGGGGATACGGCGAGCAGTACTTC. Looking up the rest from reference TRBV18 and TRBJ2-7 gives the full variable domain: NAGVMQNPRHLVRRRGQEARLRCSPMKGHSHVYWYRQLPEEGLKFMVYLQKENIIDESGMPKERFSAEFPKEGPSILRIQQVVRGDSAAYFCASSPPEGGYGEQYFGPGTRLTVT.

This chain links TRBV5-4 with TRBJ1-1; 7 positions agree with TRBD1. Germline values: CDR1 SGHNT, CDR2 YYREEE (reference sequence). CDR3 size: 14 residues. V was clipped by 4 bases and J by 0 bases; unmatched bases: 3. CDR3 sequence reads: CASSRGQLNTEAFF. The DNA for the CDR3 is TGTGCCAGCAGCCGGGGACAGCTGAACACTGAAGCTTTCTTT.

The chain couples TRBV28 to TRBJ2-5, with 10 bases lining up with TRBD1. Losses at the gene ends were 3 bases for V and 6 bases for J; bases not matched to a gene: 10. This CDR3 has 16 amino acids. Per the germline V gene, CDR1 is MDHEN and CDR2 is SYDVKM. CDR3 nucleotides: TGTGCCAGCAGTTTCCGGGACAGGGGTTTTTATCAGACCCAGTACTTC. Its translation: CASSFRDRGFYQTQYF.

The V and J genes are TRBV7-9 and TRBJ2-6; D is perhaps TRBD1 (6 bases). In germline, CDR1 is SEHNR, CDR2 FQNEAQ (reference sequence). V was cut by 2 bases and J by 0 bases, with 14 bases left in between. The CDR3 sequence is 18 residues long. The CDR3 region is CASSLPRGQSSGANVLTF. The CDR3, as DNA: TGTGCCAGCAGCTTACCGCGAGGACAGTCCTCTGGGGCCAACGTCCTGACTTTC.

This clone occurred a few times. The J gene is TRBJ2-2, the V gene TRBV7-8, with D possibly TRBD2 on 5 matching bases. There are 14 residues in the CDR3. Trimming removed 5 bases from V and 2 bases from J, with 9 bases in between. Germline CDR1 and CDR2: SGHVS and FQNEAQ. DNA of the CDR3: TGTGCCAGCAGCCTCCGGGATAACACCGGGGAGCTGTTTTTT. This encodes CASSLRDNTGELFF.

V and J are TRBV5-1 and TRBJ1-1; no clear D gene. The ends were cut back, 4 bases at V and 3 bases at J, with 10 bases in the middle. The CDR3 has 13 residues. Germline assignment: CDR1 SGHRS and CDR2 YFSETQ. The CDR3 spells CASSLVLHTEAFF. The CDR3 bases are TGCGCCAGCAGCCTAGTCTTGCACACTGAAGCTTTCTTT.

In its sample, this clone was seen a few times. The chain uses TRBV29-1 and TRBJ1-3; TRBD1 might be the D (5 bases). The germline V gene has CDR1 SQVTM and CDR2 ANQGSEA. The CDR3 has 13 amino acids. V shed 6 bases and J shed 2 bases, with 11 bases lying between them. In nucleotides, the CDR3 is TGCAGCGTGCGGGCAGGGCCTGGAAACACCATATATTTT. Encoded protein: CSVRAGPGNTIYF.

V usage is TRBV6-1 and J usage is TRBJ2-3, with 7 nucleotides matching TRBD1. The J segment lost 2 bases and the V segment lost 7 bases, leaving 3 bases of the junction unmatched. The CDR3 length is 13 residues. The germline V gene encodes CDR1 MNHNS and CDR2 SASEGT. The CDR3: CASKDRVTDTQYF. CDR3 coding DNA: TGTGCCAGCAAAGACAGGGTCACAGATACGCAGTATTTT.

This clone came up once. The chain joins TRBV13 to TRBJ2-3; the D gene could be TRBD1 or TRBD2 (5 bases each). V was cut by 5 bases and J by 2 bases, with 8 bases left in between. CDR1 PRHDT and CDR2 FYEKMQ come from the germline V gene (reference sequence). The CDR3 sequence is 13 residues long. The CDR3 DNA sequence: TGTGCCAGCAGCCGAGGGGACACAGATACGCAGTATTTT. Translated, it gives CASSRGDTDTQYF. The full variable domain, completed using reference TRBV13 and TRBJ2-3, is AAGVIQSPRHLIKEKRETATLKCYPIPRHDTVYWYQQGPGQDPQFLISFYEKMQSDKGSIPDRFSAQQFSDYHSELNMSSLELGDSALYFCASSRGDTDTQYFGPGTRLTVL.

This clone has just a few counts. V and J are TRBV10-3 and TRBJ1-2; tentative D call: TRBD1 (5 bases). Germline V lookup: CDR1 ENHRY, CDR2 SYGVKD. CDR3 size: 13 residues. V shed 10 bases and J shed 0 bases, with 12 bases lying between them. The CDR3, as DNA: TGTGCCAAAAGGGCAGGGACTAACTATGGCTACACCTTC. Protein: CAKRAGTNYGYTF.

This clone was recorded a few times. The chain joins TRBV7-8 to TRBJ1-5, with 9 bases that match TRBD1. The CDR3 has 18 amino acids. After removal of 7 bases from V and 0 bases from J, the junction contained 13 bases not matched to a gene. The germline V gene has CDR1 SGHVS and CDR2 FQNEAQ. The CDR3 protein is CASNRGTGSLASNQPQHF. DNA for the CDR3: TGTGCCAGCAACCGAGGGACAGGGAGTTTAGCTAGCAATCAGCCCCAGCATTTT.

This clone has more than one count but fewer than ten. The rearrangement uses TRBV2 and TRBJ2-7, with TRBD2 matching 7 bases. The CDR3 spans 17 residues. Trimming took 7 bases from V and 0 from J; bases not matched to a gene: 15. Germline CDR1 SNHLY, CDR2 FYNNEI. The CDR3 DNA reads as TGTGCCAGCACCCTCCGGGAGCGGGACTTCAGCTCCTACGAGCAGTACTTC. Its protein is CASTLRERDFSSYEQYF.

This clone has more than one count but fewer than ten. CDR3 nucleotides: TGTGCCAGCAGCCGAAGGGAGTCCTACGCTGGCTACACCTTC. Translation: CASSRRESYAGYTF. The gene calls are TRBV6-1 and TRBJ1-2, with unresolved D. The CDR3 totals 14 residues. Germline V CDR1 and CDR2: MNHNS, SASEGT. V lost 6 bases and J lost 7, with 18 bases in between.

The chain is built from TRBV5-1 and TRBJ2-5, with 10 bases that match TRBD2. Germline-derived CDR1 and CDR2 are SGHRS and YFSETQ. CDR3 length equals 14 residues. Trimming removed 3 bases from V and 6 bases from J; junction bases left unmatched: 5. As DNA, the CDR3 is TGCGCCAGCAGCTCCGGGACTAGCGTGCAGACCCAGTACTTC. Its protein is CASSSGTSVQTQYF.

The chain employs TRBV6-6 and TRBJ2-1, with no clear D. V lost 5 bases, J lost 10 bases, and 18 bases lay in between. Germline assignment: CDR1 MNHNY and CDR2 SVGAGI (reference sequence). The CDR3 has 14 residues. CDR3 region: CASSTLNPAGEQFF. CDR3 sequence (DNA): TGTGCCAGCAGTACCCTGAACCCTGCCGGGGAGCAGTTCTTC.

The chain is built from TRBV19 and TRBJ2-2; a weak D match, TRBD1 (7 bases). The CDR3 loop spans 19 amino acids. CDR1 is LNHDA, CDR2 SQIVND, per germline (reference sequence). Trimming removed 4 bases from V and 3 bases from J, with 24 bases in between. The CDR3 coding sequence is TGTGCCAGTAGTAGGCGGGGTACAGGGGTTTCCAGCTACACCGGGGAGCTGTTTTTT. Protein product: CASSRRGTGVSSYTGELFF.

This clone counts as medium-sized. The chain has TRBV4-2 and TRBJ1-3; 7 bases fit TRBD1. Unmatched junction bases numbered 6, after V lost 6 bases and J lost 1 base. Germline loops: CDR1 LGHNA, CDR2 YNFKEQ. The CDR3 contains 15 residues. CDR3 in DNA: TGTGCCAGCAGTAACAGGGGAGGGTCTGGAAACACCATATATTTT. Amino acid sequence: CASSNRGGSGNTIYF.

The rearrangement joins TRBV4-1 to TRBJ2-1, with D tentatively TRBD1 (6 bases). CDR3 length equals 13 residues. CDR1 is MGHRA and CDR2 is YSYEKL in the germline V gene. Trimming removed 0 bases from V and 10 bases from J, with 10 bases in between. The CDR3 loop is CASSQDRGWEQFF. The CDR3 bases are TGCGCCAGCAGCCAAGATAGGGGGTGGGAGCAGTTCTTC.

This chain uses TRBV5-1 with TRBJ2-7; 11 nucleotides agree with TRBD1. CDR1 and CDR2 from the germline V gene are SGHRS and YFSETQ. Germline trimming cut 0 bases from V and 3 bases from J; bases unmatched to any gene: 2. The CDR3 loop spans 15 amino acids. CDR3 sequence: CASSLGGTGGYEQYF. CDR3 coding DNA: TGCGCCAGCAGCTTGGGTGGGACAGGGGGCTACGAGCAGTACTTC.

The chain uses TRBV18 and TRBJ1-1; D remains unclear. The germline V and J ends were trimmed by 3 bases and 10 bases, with 18 bases remaining between them. The CDR3 covers 14 residues. The germline gives CDR1 KGHSH, CDR2 LQKENI. The chain's CDR3 is CASSPTQASLRAFF. DNA for the CDR3: TGTGCCAGCTCACCCACCCAGGCGTCCTTGAGAGCTTTCTTT.

The chain is built from TRBV6-5 and TRBJ1-2; D possibly corresponds to TRBD1 (5 bases). Germline assignment: CDR1 MNHEY and CDR2 SVGAGI. CDR3 length equals 16 residues. Between the trimmed V and J ends, which lost 3 bases and 8 bases, there was a span of 22 bases. In nucleotides, the CDR3 is TGTGCCAGCAGTTATGCTAGTGTGGGACTTTCCTTCGGCTACACCTTC. Its translation: CASSYASVGLSFGYTF.

V gene TRBV28 combines with J gene TRBJ2-3; TRBD1 matches 7 bases. Germline V gene lookup returns CDR1 MDHEN and CDR2 SYDVKM. The CDR3 totals 17 residues. V lost 8 bases, J lost 2 bases, and 16 bases stayed unmatched. The CDR3 coding sequence is TGTGCCAGCTCACTGGCCGGGACAGCCTGGACCACAGATACGCAGTATTTT. Encoded protein: CASSLAGTAWTTDTQYF.

V usage is TRBV20-1 and J usage is TRBJ2-5; D is unclear. This CDR3 comprises 10 residues. In germline, CDR1 is DFQATT, CDR2 SNEGSKA (reference sequence). Trimming removed 6 bases from V and 2 bases from J, with 4 bases in between. CDR3 bases: TGCAGTGCGCGTCAAGAGACCCAGTACTTC. It is translated as CSARQETQYF.

This clone was recorded a few times. The V gene is TRBV7-2, the J gene TRBJ1-6; possible D gene TRBD1, 5 bases. Per germline, CDR1 SGHTA and CDR2 FQGNSA. Trimming left V 1 base short and J 6 bases short, with 13 bases between. The CDR3 is 16 residues long. CDR3 amino acids: CASSLGGSGSNSPLHF. As DNA, the CDR3 is TGTGCCAGCAGCTTAGGGGGGTCCGGGAGTAATTCACCCCTCCACTTT.